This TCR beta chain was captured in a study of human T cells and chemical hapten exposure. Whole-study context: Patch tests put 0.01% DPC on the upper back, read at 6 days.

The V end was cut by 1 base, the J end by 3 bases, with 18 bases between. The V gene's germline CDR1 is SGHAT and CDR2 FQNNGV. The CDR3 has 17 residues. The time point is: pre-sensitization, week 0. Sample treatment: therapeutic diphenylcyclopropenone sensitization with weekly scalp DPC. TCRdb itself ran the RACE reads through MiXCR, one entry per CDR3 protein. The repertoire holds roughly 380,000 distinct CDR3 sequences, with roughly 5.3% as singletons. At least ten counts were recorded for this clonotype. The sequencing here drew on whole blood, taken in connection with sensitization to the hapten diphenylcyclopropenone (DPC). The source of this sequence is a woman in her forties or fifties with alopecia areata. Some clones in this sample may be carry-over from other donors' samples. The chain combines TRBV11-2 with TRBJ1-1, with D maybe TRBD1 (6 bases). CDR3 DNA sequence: TGTGCCAGCAGCTTAGGTTGGAGGGGGAGAACCTACACTGAAGCTTTCTTT. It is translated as CASSLGWRGRTYTEAFF.